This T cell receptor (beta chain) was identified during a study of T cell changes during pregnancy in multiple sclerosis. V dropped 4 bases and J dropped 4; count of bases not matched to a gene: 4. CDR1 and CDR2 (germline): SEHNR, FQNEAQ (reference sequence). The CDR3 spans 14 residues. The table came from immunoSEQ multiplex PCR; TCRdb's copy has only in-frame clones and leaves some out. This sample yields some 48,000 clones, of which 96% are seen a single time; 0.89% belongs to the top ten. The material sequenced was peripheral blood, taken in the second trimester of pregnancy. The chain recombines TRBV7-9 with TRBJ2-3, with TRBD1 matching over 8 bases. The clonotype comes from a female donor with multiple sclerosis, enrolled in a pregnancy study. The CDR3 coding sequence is TGTGCCAGCAGCTCCGACAGGGGTTCAGATACGCAGTATTTT. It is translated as CASSSDRGSDTQYF.